The next 13 T cell receptor beta chains were all read from a single sample in a study of shared clonotypes between healthy human individuals. Clones were read by immunoSEQ multiplex PCR, and TCRdb kept only the in-frame ones, dropping some. The sample holds 400,000 to 500,000 clones, around 80% seen once. Sequenced input: PBMCs. The receptors originated from a woman between 40 and 50 years old in good health. Some clones in this sample may be carry-over from other donors' samples.

V usage is TRBV7-2 and J usage is TRBJ1-3; TRBD1 aligns across 7 bases. The CDR3 loop spans 14 amino acids. Unmatched junction bases numbered 10, after V lost 5 bases and J lost 9 bases. The germline gives CDR1 SGHTA, CDR2 FQGNSA. The CDR3 nucleotides are TGTGCCAGCAGCGGGAAGACAGGGCTGGGCACCATATATTTT. This translates into CASSGKTGLGTIYF.

The chain links TRBV28 to TRBJ1-3, with 9 bases aligning to TRBD1. V gave up 8 bases and J gave up 1 base; unmatched junction bases: 9. The CDR3 is 16 residues long. Germline V gene lookup returns CDR1 MDHEN and CDR2 SYDVKM. The CDR3 spells CASAVAGQGSGNTIYF. As DNA, the CDR3 is TGTGCCAGCGCCGTAGCGGGACAGGGTTCTGGAAACACCATATATTTT. Full variable domain (missing parts from reference TRBV28 and TRBJ1-3): DVKVTQSSRYLVKRTGEKVFLECVQDMDHENMFWYRQDPGLGLRLIYFSYDVKMKEKGDIPEGYSVSREKKERFSLILESASTNQTSMYLCASAVAGQGSGNTIYFGEGSWLTVV.

This clone was counted between two and nine times. V and J are TRBV28 and TRBJ2-3; D might be TRBD2 (6 bases). V was cut by 6 bases and J by 1 base, with 20 bases left in between. The CDR3 runs 17 residues. The germline V gene encodes CDR1 MDHEN and CDR2 SYDVKM. CDR3 nucleotides: TGTGCCAGCAGACAGACCGTAGCGGTACAAGGCACAGATACGCAGTATTTT. It yields the protein CASRQTVAVQGTDTQYF.

V and J are TRBV9 and TRBJ1-4; maybe TRBD1 (5 bases). The ends were cut back, 0 bases at V and 8 bases at J, with 11 bases in the middle. The germline gives CDR1 SGDLS, CDR2 YYNGEE. This CDR3 is built from 14 residues. This chain's CDR3 is CASSVGQKLEKLFF. CDR3 DNA: TGTGCCAGCAGCGTAGGACAGAAACTAGAAAAACTGTTTTTT.

The chain is built from TRBV19 and TRBJ2-4; 14 bases are a match to TRBD2. Per germline, CDR1 LNHDA and CDR2 SQIVND (reference sequence). The CDR3 sequence is 15 residues long. J gave up 6 bases and V 6 bases, and 4 bases lay outside the gene matches. CDR3 DNA: TGTGCCAGTAGGCCGGGACTAGCGGGAGTAAACATTCAGTACTTC. This codes for CASRPGLAGVNIQYF.

CDR3 in amino acids: CASSEQGYNEQFF. As DNA, the CDR3 is TGCGCCAGCAGTGAACAGGGCTACAATGAGCAGTTCTTC. The gene calls are TRBV10-2 and TRBJ2-1; TRBD1 is a possible D gene (6 bases). V lost 3 bases, J lost 3 bases, and 6 bases lay in between. The CDR3 covers 13 residues. Germline-derived CDR1 and CDR2 are WSHSY and SAAADI.

The V call is TRBV5-4, the J call TRBJ2-2; 10 positions match TRBD2. V dropped 6 bases and J dropped 3; count of bases not matched to a gene: 5. Germline lookup yields CDR1 SGHNT and CDR2 YYREEE (reference sequence). This CDR3 is built from 15 residues. DNA for the CDR3: TGTGCCAGCAACCCCGGGACTAGCGACACCGGGGAGCTGTTTTTT. Translating gives CASNPGTSDTGELFF.

The rearrangement uses TRBV6-4 and TRBJ2-3; D is possibly TRBD2 (5 bases). The V end was cut by 2 bases, the J end by 0 bases, with 9 bases between. The CDR3 totals 15 residues. Germline V gene data show CDR1 as MRHNA and CDR2 as SNTAGT. In DNA, the CDR3 is TGTGCCAGCAGTGACGAGTTAGCGAGCACAGATACGCAGTATTTT. Its protein product is CASSDELASTDTQYF.

This clone was found once. The V call is TRBV7-2, the J call TRBJ1-1; perhaps TRBD1 as D (5 bases). Germline CDR1 reads SGHTA; CDR2 reads FQGNSA. The CDR3 consists of 14 residues. Between the trimmed V and J ends, which lost 5 bases and 3 bases, there was a span of 13 bases. In nucleotides, the CDR3 is TGTGCCAGCAGCACCCAGGGTGCCGACACTGAAGCTTTCTTT. This codes for CASSTQGADTEAFF.

V usage is TRBV18 and J usage is TRBJ1-1; possibly TRBD1 for D (5 bases). This CDR3 has 13 residues. CDR1 KGHSH and CDR2 LQKENI come from the germline V gene. Trimming left V 6 bases short and J 4 bases short, with 12 bases between. The CDR3, as DNA: TGTGCCAGCTCCCAGGACACGGGCACTGAAGCTTTCTTT. This encodes CASSQDTGTEAFF.

DNA for the CDR3: TGTGCCAGCAGTGAACAGGGCAATCAGCCCCAGCATTTT. As protein: CASSEQGNQPQHF. V and J are TRBV6-1 and TRBJ1-5; D unresolved. V shed 2 bases and J shed 2 bases, with 4 bases lying between them. CDR3 size: 13 residues. Germline V CDR1 and CDR2: MNHNS, SASEGT.

V gene TRBV18 combines with J gene TRBJ1-1, with 7 bases lining up with TRBD1. Germline CDR1 is KGHSH and CDR2 is LQKENI. There are 16 residues in the CDR3. The V segment lost 5 bases and the J segment 2 bases; nucleotides outside the gene matches: 11. CDR3 sequence reads: CASSADRTLFNTEAFF. DNA of the CDR3: TGTGCCAGCTCAGCGGACAGGACCCTCTTCAACACTGAAGCTTTCTTT.

Details on this clone: A far larger clone is one base from this, pointing to a likely read error. The identical CDR3 is also encoded by other nucleotide sequences in the sample. The chain carries TRBV5-6 and TRBJ1-1; TRBD1 might be the D (5 bases). Germline V gene data show CDR1 as SGHDT and CDR2 as YYEEEE. The CDR3 runs 14 residues. The CDR3 loop reads CASSPRGAWTEAFF. The CDR3 coding sequence is TGTGCCAGCAGCCCTCGAGGGGCTTGGACTGAGGCTTTCTTT.